The 4 T cell receptor beta chains listed next were all sequenced from one sample in a study of shared clonotypes between healthy human individuals. Method: immunoSEQ multiplex PCR; TCRdb's copy keeps in-frame clones and lacks some. The table lists more than 2 million clones, over 85% of them singletons. The sequencing sample was made of naive CD4+ T cells sorted from blood. Documented subset: CD45RA+ positively selected. The receptors originated from a man aged 18 to 30 in good health.

This chain uses TRBV7-9 with TRBJ2-5; 8 bases agree with TRBD1. After removal of 7 bases from V and 4 bases from J, the junction contained 11 bases not matched to a gene. The CDR3 length is 15 residues. CDR1 and CDR2 from the germline V gene are SEHNR and FQNEAQ (reference sequence). Here the CDR3 reads CASIQGQGATETQYF. The DNA for the CDR3 is TGTGCCAGCATCCAGGGGCAGGGGGCCACAGAGACCCAGTACTTC.

The chain joins TRBV6-6 to TRBJ1-1, with D possibly matching TRBD1 (6 bases). The CDR3 is made up of 14 amino acids. Trimming removed 2 bases at V and 4 bases at J, with 11 bases between. Per the germline V gene, CDR1 is MNHNY and CDR2 is SVGAGI (reference sequence). The CDR3 sequence: CASSYLGAVTEAFF. The CDR3, as DNA: TGTGCCAGCAGTTACCTGGGGGCAGTCACTGAAGCTTTCTTT.

This chain links TRBV30 with TRBJ1-1; 10 bases map to TRBD1. The V segment lost 2 bases and the J segment 10 bases; nucleotides outside the gene matches: 1. From germline, CDR1 is GTSNPN and CDR2 SVGIG (reference sequence). This CDR3 is 11 amino acids long. CDR3 amino acids: CAWSRTGGAFF. The CDR3 nucleotides read TGTGCCTGGAGTAGGACAGGGGGAGCTTTCTTT.

V gene TRBV6-1 combines with J gene TRBJ1-1; D may be TRBD1 (6 bases). Looked up from germline, CDR1 is MNHNS and CDR2 is SASEGT. The CDR3 length is 17 residues. V dropped 2 bases and J dropped 4 bases, with 20 bases sitting between them. The CDR3 region is CASSEPGQGWGRTEAFF. The CDR3 DNA is TGTGCCAGCAGTGAACCGGGACAAGGCTGGGGTCGCACTGAAGCTTTCTTT.